This is a list of T cell receptor beta chains from one sample in a study of sequential checkpoint blockade in melanoma. Profiling relied on immunoSEQ multiplex PCR, and the TCRdb table lists in-frame clones only, not all of them. The data hold around 15,000 clones, with more than 65% observed a single time. Specimen: CD8+ T cells sorted from blood (inferred from file names), collected from a patient given nivolumab and ipilimumab in sequence. The receptors stem from a human donor with melanoma. Each CDR3 is given with its conserved first and last residue. A D gene is named only where the DNA matches it firmly. Expanded clones get a size class; other rows say once, few or many, or leave the size out.

v_gene: TRBV27; d_gene: .; j_gene: TRBJ1-2; abundance: .; CDR3nt: TGTGCCAGCAGTTTAGGGACACTCTATGGCTACACCTTC; CDR3aa: CASSLGTLYGYTF
v_gene: TRBV7-6; d_gene: .; j_gene: TRBJ1-2; abundance: .; CDR3nt: TGTGCCAGCAGCCCACTGACAGGTATCAGGGGCTACACCTTC; CDR3aa: CASSPLTGIRGYTF
v_gene: TRBV7-7; d_gene: .; j_gene: TRBJ2-5; abundance: .; CDR3nt: TGTGCCAGCAGCCCAGCGGGCTTGGAGACCCAGTACTTC; CDR3aa: CASSPAGLETQYF
v_gene: TRBV6-4; d_gene: .; j_gene: TRBJ2-2; abundance: .; CDR3nt: TGTGCCAGCAGTGACGTGGCAGGGACCGGGGAGCTGTTTTTT; CDR3aa: CASSDVAGTGELFF
v_gene: TRBV7-9; d_gene: TRBD2; j_gene: TRBJ2-5; abundance: .; CDR3nt: TGTGCCAGCAGCTTAGCCGGGGGGGATCTAGTAGGAGAGACCCAGTACTTC; CDR3aa: CASSLAGGDLVGETQYF
v_gene: TRBV27; d_gene: TRBD1; j_gene: TRBJ2-2; abundance: .; CDR3nt: TGTGCCAGCAGTAGGACAGGGGGCGGGACCGGGGAGCTGTTTTTT; CDR3aa: CASSRTGGGTGELFF
v_gene: TRBV7-2; d_gene: TRBD1; j_gene: TRBJ2-3; abundance: .; CDR3nt: TGTGCCAGCAGCTTGACCGGGACAGGGGGCGGGAATACGCAGTATTTT; CDR3aa: CASSLTGTGGGNTQYF
v_gene: TRBV5-6; d_gene: TRBD1; j_gene: TRBJ1-2; abundance: few; CDR3nt: TGTGCCAGCAGCTGGACAGGAAGCTACACCTTC; CDR3aa: CASSWTGSYTF
v_gene: TRBV29-1; d_gene: .; j_gene: TRBJ2-1; abundance: few; CDR3nt: TGCAGCGTTGTGAGGCCCCCCAACAATGAGCAGTTCTTC; CDR3aa: CSVVRPPNNEQFF
v_gene: TRBV6-1; d_gene: .; j_gene: TRBJ2-7; abundance: .; CDR3nt: TGTGCCAGCAGTGAAGAGGCCGGTAGCTCCTACGAGCAGTACTTC; CDR3aa: CASSEEAGSSYEQYF
v_gene: TRBV29-1; d_gene: TRBD1; j_gene: TRBJ2-7; abundance: .; CDR3nt: TGCAGCGTTGTACAGGGGACACTGATCGAGCAGTACTTC; CDR3aa: CSVVQGTLIEQYF
v_gene: TRBV29-1; d_gene: .; j_gene: TRBJ1-1; abundance: .; CDR3nt: TGCAGCGTTGGTAAGGGAGGCGTGAACACTGAAGCTTTCTTT; CDR3aa: CSVGKGGVNTEAFF
v_gene: TRBV7-9; d_gene: .; j_gene: TRBJ1-3; abundance: .; CDR3nt: TGTGCCAGCAGCTCCGGGACTTCTGGAAACACCATATATTTT; CDR3aa: CASSSGTSGNTIYF
v_gene: TRBV6-5; d_gene: TRBD1; j_gene: TRBJ1-6; abundance: few; CDR3nt: TGTGCCAGCAGTCAAACAGGGGCGGCCCTCCACTTT; CDR3aa: CASSQTGAALHF
v_gene: TRBV7-9; d_gene: .; j_gene: TRBJ2-7; abundance: .; CDR3nt: TGTGCCAGCAGCCCTCCGACTAGTGACGAGCAGTACTTC; CDR3aa: CASSPPTSDEQYF
v_gene: TRBV6-5; d_gene: .; j_gene: TRBJ2-1; abundance: .; CDR3nt: TGTGCCAGCAGTTATACCAGCAGCGTGTACAATGAGCAGTTCTTC; CDR3aa: CASSYTSSVYNEQFF
v_gene: TRBV7-9; d_gene: TRBD2; j_gene: TRBJ2-1; abundance: .; CDR3nt: TGTGCCAGCGCCCACGGACTAGCGGAAATTACCTACAATGAGCAGTTCTTC; CDR3aa: CASAHGLAEITYNEQFF
v_gene: TRBV14; d_gene: TRBD2; j_gene: TRBJ2-5; abundance: .; CDR3nt: TGTGCCAGCAGCCAAGATACTTTTGAGGCGGGAGATACCCAGTACTTC; CDR3aa: CASSQDTFEAGDTQYF
v_gene: TRBV6-1; d_gene: .; j_gene: TRBJ1-1; abundance: .; CDR3nt: TGTGCCACACAGGGCCTATGGGACACTGAAGCTTTCTTT; CDR3aa: CATQGLWDTEAFF
v_gene: TRBV4-3; d_gene: .; j_gene: TRBJ1-2; abundance: .; CDR3nt: TGCGCCAGCAGCCAAGACAGGGACTATGGCTACACCTTC; CDR3aa: CASSQDRDYGYTF
v_gene: TRBV11-3; d_gene: TRBD2; j_gene: TRBJ2-3; abundance: .; CDR3nt: TGTGCCAGCAGCTCCGGGGGGACGACAGATACGCAGTATTTT; CDR3aa: CASSSGGTTDTQYF
v_gene: TRBV13; d_gene: TRBD2; j_gene: TRBJ2-7; abundance: .; CDR3nt: TGTGCCAGCAGCTTAGAACTAGCGGGGGAGCAGTACTTC; CDR3aa: CASSLELAGEQYF
v_gene: TRBV30; d_gene: .; j_gene: TRBJ1-2; abundance: .; CDR3nt: TGTGCCTGGAGTCTCCGACACATCTGGTATGGCTACACCTTC; CDR3aa: CAWSLRHIWYGYTF
v_gene: TRBV7-9; d_gene: .; j_gene: TRBJ2-5; abundance: .; CDR3nt: TGTGCCAGCAGCCCCCGCACAGGGCAAGAGACCCAGTACTTC; CDR3aa: CASSPRTGQETQYF
v_gene: TRBV27; d_gene: TRBD1; j_gene: TRBJ2-2; abundance: .; CDR3nt: TGTGCCAGCACCGGGACAGGGAACACCGGGGAGCTGTTTTTT; CDR3aa: CASTGTGNTGELFF
v_gene: TRBV27; d_gene: .; j_gene: TRBJ1-4; abundance: few; CDR3nt: TGTGCCAGCAGTCCCCGATGGGTGGAGGCAACTAATGAAAAACTGTTTTTT; CDR3aa: CASSPRWVEATNEKLFF
v_gene: TRBV11-2; d_gene: TRBD1; j_gene: TRBJ2-7; abundance: .; CDR3nt: TGTGCCAGCAGCCAGGGACAGGAGTACTCCTACGAGCAGTACTTC; CDR3aa: CASSQGQEYSYEQYF
v_gene: TRBV4-2; d_gene: TRBD2; j_gene: TRBJ2-5; abundance: .; CDR3nt: TGTGCCAGCAGCCAAGGCGGGGGGGCCAGAGAGACCCAGTACTTC; CDR3aa: CASSQGGGARETQYF
v_gene: TRBV4-2; d_gene: .; j_gene: TRBJ2-1; abundance: .; CDR3nt: TGTGCCAGCAGCCAAGACATCGGACTCAAAAATGAGCAGTTCTTC; CDR3aa: CASSQDIGLKNEQFF
v_gene: TRBV2; d_gene: .; j_gene: TRBJ1-4; abundance: .; CDR3nt: TGTGCAGCCGCCGGTGGTACAGGCCTTAATGAAAAACTGTTTTTT; CDR3aa: CAAAGGTGLNEKLFF
v_gene: TRBV7-9; d_gene: TRBD1; j_gene: TRBJ2-7; abundance: few; CDR3nt: TGTGCCAGCAGCGAGGGACAGGGGGTTATCGACGAGCAGTACTTC; CDR3aa: CASSEGQGVIDEQYF